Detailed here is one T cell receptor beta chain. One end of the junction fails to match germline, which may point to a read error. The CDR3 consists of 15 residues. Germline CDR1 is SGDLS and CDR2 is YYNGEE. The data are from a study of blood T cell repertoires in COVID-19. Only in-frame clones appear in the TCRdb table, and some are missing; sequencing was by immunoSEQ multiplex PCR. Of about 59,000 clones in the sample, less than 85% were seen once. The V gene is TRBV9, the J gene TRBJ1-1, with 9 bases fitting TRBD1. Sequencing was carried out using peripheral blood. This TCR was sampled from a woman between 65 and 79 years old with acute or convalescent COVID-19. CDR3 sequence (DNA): TGTGCCAGCAGCGTTCGGACAGGGGTCAACATTGAAGCTTTCTTT. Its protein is CASSVRTGVNIEAFF.